One sample yielded the 28 T cell receptor beta chains listed below, sequenced in a study of T-cell reconstitution after alpha-beta-depleted transplantation in children. As it was prepared, the TCRbeta library received unique molecular identifiers. TCRdb called the PCR reads again in MiXCR, with one record for every CDR3 protein. The sample includes 5,500 to 7,000 distinct CDR3 sequences, around 11% of them seen just once. The source material was PBMCs, mostly from graft donor cells, sampled 180 days after TCRalphabeta/CD19-depleted stem cell transplant. These receptors came from a child less than two years old who had a stem cell transplant for acute myeloid leukemia, so the T cells may come from the graft donor.

The chain couples TRBV20-1 to TRBJ2-1; 7 bases agree with TRBD1. Per the germline V gene, CDR1 is DFQATT and CDR2 is SNEGSKA (reference sequence). This CDR3 has 17 residues. Trimming removed 1 base from V and 4 bases from J; junction bases left unmatched: 13. CDR3 sequence (DNA): TGCAGTGCTAGAGCTAGACACAGGGGCCCGATGTACAATGAGCAGTTCTTC. Translated, it gives CSARARHRGPMYNEQFF.

The sample holds many counts of this clonotype. V gene TRBV20-1 combines with J gene TRBJ2-7, with 7 positions matching TRBD2. CDR3 size: 14 residues. Trimming cost V 1 base and J 0 bases; bases outside gene matches: 3. Germline CDR1 and CDR2: DFQATT and SNEGSKA (reference sequence). The CDR3 DNA sequence: TGCAGTGCTAGAGTGGGGGGGGACTCCTACGAGCAGTACTTC. Protein sequence: CSARVGGDSYEQYF.

By proportion, this clonotype is medium-sized. The V call is TRBV7-2, the J call TRBJ1-1; 11 bases are shared with TRBD1. With V trimmed by 4 bases and J by 4 bases, 5 bases remained unmatched. Germline loops: CDR1 SGHTA, CDR2 FQGNSA. The CDR3 runs to 15 residues. The CDR3: CASSWTGGGSTEAFF. CDR3 in DNA: TGTGCCAGCAGCTGGACAGGGGGCGGGAGCACTGAAGCTTTCTTT.

By its share, this clonotype is large. V and J are TRBV5-1 and TRBJ2-7; possible D gene TRBD2, 6 bases. The CDR3 has 14 residues. V was cut by 2 bases and J by 2 bases, with 11 bases left in between. Germline V gene lookup returns CDR1 SGHRS and CDR2 YFSETQ. The CDR3 DNA is TGCGCCAGCAGCTTTGGTAGCGGACCCTACGAGCAGTACTTC. Its translation: CASSFGSGPYEQYF. The whole variable domain, remainder taken from reference TRBV5-1 and TRBJ2-7, is KAGVTQTPRYLIKTRGQQVTLSCSPISGHRSVSWYQQTPGQGLQFLFEYFSETQRNKGNFPGRFSGRQFSNSRSEMNVSTLELGDSALYLCASSFGSGPYEQYFGPGTRLTVT.

By share of the sample, this clonotype is medium-sized. This chain uses TRBV7-3 with TRBJ2-3; TRBD1 might be the D (5 bases). Looked up from germline, CDR1 is SGHTA and CDR2 is FQGTGA. Trimming took off 2 bases at V and 2 bases at J, with 11 bases between the two ends. The CDR3 runs to 15 residues. CDR3 DNA sequence: TGTGCCAGCAGCTTATTAGGACACGACACAGATACGCAGTATTTT. Its protein product is CASSLLGHDTDTQYF.

This clonotype appeared many times. The genes are TRBV6-2 or TRBV6-3 and TRBJ1-1; maybe TRBD1 (5 bases). The length of the CDR3 is 13 residues. From germline, CDR1 is MNHEY and CDR2 SVGEGT. V was pared by 4 bases and J by 3 bases, with 9 bases between. The CDR3 DNA reads TGTGCCAGCAGTTGGGGGGAGTACACTGAAGCTTTCTTT. It translates to CASSWGEYTEAFF.

The sample holds many counts of this clonotype. V usage is TRBV5-1 and J usage is TRBJ2-7; D may match TRBD1 or TRBD2 (5 bases each). This CDR3 is 14 amino acids long. The germline CDR1 and CDR2 sequences are SGHRS and YFSETQ. V was shortened by 0 bases and J by 3 bases, with 10 bases between the two germline ends. The CDR3 nucleotides are TGCGCCAGCAGCTTGGTCCGGGGCGTCTACGAGCAGTACTTC. The encoded protein is CASSLVRGVYEQYF.

Sample share makes this clonotype medium-sized. CDR3 in DNA: TGTGCCAGCAGTTTATTACCGAATAGCAATCAGCCCCAGCATTTT. Protein sequence: CASSLLPNSNQPQHF. V usage is TRBV12-3 or TRBV12-4 and J usage is TRBJ1-5; D uncertain. Trimming removed 2 bases from V and 0 bases from J, with 8 bases in between. This CDR3 is 15 amino acids long.

There are many counts of this clonotype. This may stem from a read error, because a much larger clone lies one nucleotide away. This chain links TRBV24-1 with TRBJ2-7; D unclear. Deletions cut 4 bases from V and 5 bases from J, with 11 bases between. The CDR3 runs 13 residues. Germline assignment: CDR1 KGHDR and CDR2 SFDVKD. The CDR3 protein is CATSDEASDEQYF. CDR3 nucleotide sequence: TGTGCCACCAGTGACGAGGCCAGCGACGAGCAGTACTTC.

By share, this clonotype counts as medium-sized. The rearrangement joins TRBV28 to TRBJ2-5, with TRBD1 matching over 7 bases. The CDR3 has 16 amino acids. The germline CDR1 and CDR2 sequences are MDHEN and SYDVKM. J was trimmed by 4 bases and V by 3 bases; bases with no gene match: 11. The CDR3 protein is CASSLKDRVDGETQYF. CDR3 coding DNA: TGTGCCAGCAGTTTGAAAGACAGGGTGGATGGAGAGACCCAGTACTTC.

The V call is TRBV13, the J call TRBJ1-2; weak D call: TRBD1 (5 bases). This CDR3 is built from 14 residues. Between the trimmed V and J ends, which lost 5 bases and 4 bases, there was a span of 14 bases. Germline loops: CDR1 PRHDT, CDR2 FYEKMQ (reference sequence). CDR3 DNA sequence: TGTGCCAGCAGCCTTCGGGGGGTTGGCTATGGCTACACCTTC. It specifies CASSLRGVGYGYTF.

In its sample, this clonotype is medium-sized (0.01 to 0.1%). The genes are TRBV28 and TRBJ2-7; 7 nucleotides align to TRBD2. V lost 9 bases and J lost 3; bases outside the gene matches: 17. Germline V lookup: CDR1 MDHEN, CDR2 SYDVKM. The CDR3 spans 16 residues. DNA for the CDR3: TGTGCCAGTACCTCTTGGGGGGGGTCTATCGGCTACGAGCAGTACTTC. Residues: CASTSWGGSIGYEQYF.

Details on this clonotype: An end of the junction differs from the germline gene, which may be a read error. The rearrangement uses TRBV7-7 and TRBJ2-5; TRBD1 agrees at 10 bases. The CDR3 has 17 amino acids. Per germline, CDR1 SSHAT and CDR2 FNYEAQ (reference sequence). The CDR3 DNA sequence: TGTGCTAGCAGCTTAGCCTCCGGGACAGGGGTTTTGGAGACCCAGTACTTC. Its protein is CASSLASGTGVLETQYF. Based on the CDR3 plus reference TRBV7-7 and TRBJ2-5, the full variable domain is GAGVSQSPRYKVTKRGQDVTLRCDPISSHATLYWYQQALGQGPEFLTYFNYEAQPDKSGLPSDRFSAERPEGSISTLTIQRTEQRDSAMYRCASSLASGTGVLETQYFGPGTRLLVL.

This clonotype showed up many times. This sequence joins TRBV7-2 and TRBJ2-7, with 7 nucleotides matching TRBD2. The CDR3 loop spans 13 amino acids. The V segment lost 6 bases and the J segment 7 bases; nucleotides outside the gene matches: 9. Germline CDR1 reads SGHTA; CDR2 reads FQGNSA. Here the CDR3 DNA reads TGTGCCAGCAGAAGGGCGGGAGCGGGGGAGCAGTACTTC. It codes for CASRRAGAGEQYF.

The rearrangement joins TRBV5-1 to TRBJ2-7, with TRBD2 as a possible D gene (6 bases). V was clipped by 2 bases and J by 1 base, with 10 bases between them. CDR1 SGHRS and CDR2 YFSETQ come from the germline V gene. The CDR3 extends over 14 amino acids. The CDR3 sequence is CASSFSGVSYEQYF. CDR3 bases: TGCGCCAGCAGCTTCTCGGGGGTGTCCTACGAGCAGTACTTC.

This clonotype occurred many times. The chain is built from TRBV3-1 and TRBJ2-7, with D unresolved. The CDR3 length is 14 residues. The ends were cut back, 0 bases at V and 2 bases at J, with 8 bases in the middle. Germline V lookup: CDR1 LGHDT, CDR2 YNNKEL (reference sequence). CDR3: CASSQDLNAYEQYF. The CDR3 coding sequence is TGTGCCAGCAGCCAAGATCTAAACGCCTACGAGCAGTACTTC.

In its sample, this clonotype was seen many times. The chain links TRBV15 to TRBJ1-2; 8 bases align to TRBD1. After removal of 6 bases from V and 2 bases from J, the junction contained 5 bases not matched to a gene. The CDR3 totals 14 residues. Germline values: CDR1 LNHNV, CDR2 YYDKDF (reference sequence). The CDR3 protein is CATRSGGPNYGYTF. CDR3 in DNA: TGTGCCACCAGATCAGGGGGCCCCAACTATGGCTACACCTTC.

The table lists this clonotype with many counts. The genes are TRBV29-1 and TRBJ2-3; D possibly corresponds to TRBD2 (7 bases). V lost 4 bases and J 9 bases, leaving 17 bases between the germline ends. Germline CDR1 reads SQVTM; CDR2 reads ANQGSEA. This CDR3 spans 13 amino acids. CDR3 loop: CSVAGAGTLTQYF. The CDR3 DNA follows: TGCAGCGTTGCCGGAGCGGGGACATTGACGCAGTATTTT.

This clonotype was observed a handful of times. The chain joins TRBV11-2 to TRBJ2-1, with D perhaps TRBD2 (6 bases). CDR1 and CDR2 from the germline V gene are SGHAT and FQNNGV. This CDR3 contains 15 residues. The ends were cut back, 0 bases at V and 5 bases at J, with 11 bases in the middle. DNA of the CDR3: TGTGCCAGCAGCTTAGATCCCGGGGGACACAATGAGCAGTTCTTC. Its translation is CASSLDPGGHNEQFF.

This clonotype was recorded a few times. The chain carries TRBV12-3 or TRBV12-4 and TRBJ2-1, with 7 bases identical to TRBD1. CDR3 length: 16 residues. Trimming took 3 bases from V and 2 from J; bases not matched to a gene: 7. In DNA form, the CDR3 reads TGTGCCAGCAGTTTTGGGGACAGCCCGACCTACAATGAGCAGTTCTTC. It encodes CASSFGDSPTYNEQFF.

This clonotype was found many times. CDR3 protein: CASSYQPQGYEQYF. The CDR3 DNA follows: TGTGCCAGCAGCTACCAGCCGCAGGGATACGAGCAGTACTTC. The chain is built from TRBV9 and TRBJ2-7; maybe TRBD1 (5 bases). Trimming pared 4 bases from V and 4 bases from J, leaving 15 bases between. The CDR3 has 14 residues. CDR1 is SGDLS and CDR2 is YYNGEE in the germline V gene.

This clonotype was seen at least ten times. Sequence at one end of the junction differs from germline and may be a read error. V and J are TRBV7-7 and TRBJ2-2; 14 bases align to TRBD2. The germline V gene encodes CDR1 SSHAT and CDR2 FNYEAQ (reference sequence). The CDR3 runs 16 residues. The CDR3 sequence is CASSQGLAGVGGELFF. The CDR3 DNA sequence: TGTGCTAGCAGCCAGGGACTAGCGGGAGTTGGCGGGGAGCTGTTTTTT.

Ten or more counts support this clonotype. The chain uses TRBV6-2 or TRBV6-3 and TRBJ2-1; the D is unclear. Germline V lookup: CDR1 MNHEY, CDR2 SVGEGT. Trimming stripped 5 bases from V and 7 bases from J, with 15 bases between. The CDR3 is made up of 14 amino acids. The CDR3 DNA reads TGTGCCAGCAGTCAGAGACGGAGCGTAAATGAGCAGTTCTTC. As protein: CASSQRRSVNEQFF.

Many counts were recorded for this clonotype. The chain has TRBV2 and TRBJ2-3; TRBD2 aligns across 14 bases. Germline trimming cut 5 bases from V and 4 bases from J; bases unmatched to any gene: 5. The CDR3 length is 16 residues. The V gene's germline CDR1 is SNHLY and CDR2 FYNNEI. In nucleotides, the CDR3 is TGTGCCAGCAGTCCCGGACTAGCGGGAGGCCCAGATACGCAGTATTTT. It specifies CASSPGLAGGPDTQYF.

The J gene is TRBJ2-1, the V gene TRBV3-1, with 12 bases aligning to TRBD2. V shed 11 bases, J shed 8 bases, and the junction held 25 bases outside the gene matches. This CDR3 has 19 residues. Germline CDR1 is LGHDT and CDR2 is YNNKEL (reference sequence). Here the CDR3 reads CASCQERGGPSGRVYEQFF. The DNA for the CDR3 is TGTGCCTCCTGCCAAGAGCGCGGGGGGCCTAGCGGGAGGGTATATGAGCAGTTCTTC.

This clonotype was seen at least ten times. The chain combines TRBV15 with TRBJ2-3; TRBD2 matches 10 bases. The CDR3 is made up of 14 amino acids. V lost 6 bases, J lost 3 bases, and 3 bases stayed unmatched. Germline V gene lookup returns CDR1 LNHNV and CDR2 YYDKDF (reference sequence). The CDR3 spells CATSRTSGTDTQYF. The CDR3 region has the DNA TGTGCCACCAGTAGGACTAGCGGAACAGATACGCAGTATTTT.

This clonotype was recorded many times. This chain connects TRBV20-1 to TRBJ2-1; the match to TRBD2 covers 7 bases. Germline lookup yields CDR1 DFQATT and CDR2 SNEGSKA (reference sequence). V was clipped by 1 base and J by 6 bases; unmatched bases: 6. This CDR3 is 14 amino acids long. CDR3 sequence: CSARVPGRGNEQFF. Written as DNA, the CDR3 is TGCAGTGCTAGAGTGCCGGGGAGGGGCAATGAGCAGTTCTTC.

In this sample, this clonotype is medium-sized (0.01 to 0.1%). The chain employs TRBV5-4 and TRBJ2-1, with a weak D call TRBD2 (5 bases). Trimming shortened V by 2 bases and J by 4 bases, and 7 bases separated the two germline ends. CDR3 size: 13 residues. Germline CDR1 is SGHNT and CDR2 is YYREEE (reference sequence). The CDR3 DNA reads as TGTGCCAGCAGCTTATCGGGATACAATGAGCAGTTCTTC. This gives the protein CASSLSGYNEQFF.